The sample holds one count of the clone carrying this T cell receptor beta chain. Clones were read by immunoSEQ multiplex PCR, and TCRdb kept only the in-frame ones, dropping some. Of around 450,000 clones in the sample, 70% to 90% are singletons; the top ten hold around 1.8%. V shed 8 bases and J shed 1 base, with 6 bases lying between them. This CDR3 has 13 amino acids. Germline-derived CDR1 and CDR2 are SNHLY and FYNNEI. Treatment indicated: over 15 received Ad26.COV2.S at low or high dose, single or two shots; 5 received placebo; per-sample allocation not given. Each sample was drawn 63 days after the first injection (of vaccine or placebo). This sample was included in a study of Ad26.COV2.S vaccination and SARS-CoV-2 variants.

The sequence was obtained from a person aged 18-60 years who received the Ad26.COV2.S COVID-19 vaccine or a placebo. The chain recombines TRBV2 with TRBJ2-6; D is ambiguous. The sample consisted of peripheral blood, taken in a trial of Ad26.COV2.S vaccine versus placebo. CDR3 in amino acids: CASGRSGANVLTF. In DNA form, the CDR3 reads TGTGCCAGCGGGCGGTCTGGGGCCAACGTCCTGACTTTC.